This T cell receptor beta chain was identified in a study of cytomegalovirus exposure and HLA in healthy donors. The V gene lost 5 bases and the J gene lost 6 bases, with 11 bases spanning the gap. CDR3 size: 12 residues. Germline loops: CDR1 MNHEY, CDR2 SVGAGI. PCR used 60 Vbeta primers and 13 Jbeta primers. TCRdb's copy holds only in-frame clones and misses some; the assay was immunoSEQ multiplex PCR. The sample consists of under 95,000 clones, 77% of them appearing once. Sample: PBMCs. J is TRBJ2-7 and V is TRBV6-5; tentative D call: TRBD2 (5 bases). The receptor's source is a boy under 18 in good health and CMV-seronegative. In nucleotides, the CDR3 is TGTGCCAGCAGTCAACGGGGTGGCGAGCAGTACTTC. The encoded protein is CASSQRGGEQYF.